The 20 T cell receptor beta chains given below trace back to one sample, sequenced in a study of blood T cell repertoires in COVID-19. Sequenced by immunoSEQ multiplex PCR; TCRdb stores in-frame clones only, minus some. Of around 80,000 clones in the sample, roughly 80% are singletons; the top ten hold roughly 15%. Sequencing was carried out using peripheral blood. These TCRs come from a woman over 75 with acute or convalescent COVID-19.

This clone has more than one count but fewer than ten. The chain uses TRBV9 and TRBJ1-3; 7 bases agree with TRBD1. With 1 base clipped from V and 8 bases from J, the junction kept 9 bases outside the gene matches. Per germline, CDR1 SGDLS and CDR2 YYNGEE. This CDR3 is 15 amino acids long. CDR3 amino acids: CASSVSVTGYDTIYF. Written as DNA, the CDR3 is TGTGCCAGCAGCGTATCCGTGACAGGGTATGACACCATATATTTT.

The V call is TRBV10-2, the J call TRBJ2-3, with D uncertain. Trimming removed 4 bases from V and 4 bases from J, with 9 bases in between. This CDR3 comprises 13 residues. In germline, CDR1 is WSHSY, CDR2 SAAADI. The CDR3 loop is CASSVKEADTQYF. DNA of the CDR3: TGCGCCAGCAGTGTAAAAGAGGCAGATACGCAGTATTTT.

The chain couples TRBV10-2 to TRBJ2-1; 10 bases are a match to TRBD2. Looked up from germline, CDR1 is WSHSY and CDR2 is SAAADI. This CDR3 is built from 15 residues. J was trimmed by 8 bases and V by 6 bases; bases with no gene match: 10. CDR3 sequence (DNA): TGCGCCAGCAGGCAGGGAGCGGGGGGGATCCATGAGCAGTTCTTC. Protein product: CASRQGAGGIHEQFF.

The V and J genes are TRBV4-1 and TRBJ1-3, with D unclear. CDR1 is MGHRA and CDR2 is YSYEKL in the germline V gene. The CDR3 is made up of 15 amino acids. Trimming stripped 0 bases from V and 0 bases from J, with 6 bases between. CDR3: CASSQDESSGNTIYF. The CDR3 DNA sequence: TGCGCCAGCAGCCAAGATGAGAGCTCTGGAAACACCATATATTTT.

The CDR3: CASSQAPGQEQHF. The CDR3 DNA sequence: TGTGCCAGCAGCCAAGCACCGGGACAGGAACAGCATTTT. This rearrangement joins TRBV6-2 or TRBV6-3 to TRBJ1-5, with 8 bases that match TRBD1. CDR3 size: 13 residues. J gave up 13 bases and V 6 bases, and 11 bases lay outside the gene matches. CDR1 is MNHEY and CDR2 is SVGEGT in the germline V gene.

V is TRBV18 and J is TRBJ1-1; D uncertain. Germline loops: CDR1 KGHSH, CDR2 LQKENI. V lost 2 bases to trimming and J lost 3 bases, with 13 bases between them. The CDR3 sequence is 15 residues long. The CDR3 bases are TGTGCCAGCTCACCAAGCCCGGGGATCCACACTGAAGCTTTCTTT. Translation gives CASSPSPGIHTEAFF.

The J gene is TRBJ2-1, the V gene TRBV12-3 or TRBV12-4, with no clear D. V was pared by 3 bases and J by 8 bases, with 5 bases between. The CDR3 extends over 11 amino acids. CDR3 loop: CASSFEHEQFF. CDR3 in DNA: TGTGCCAGCAGTTTCGAGCATGAGCAGTTCTTC.

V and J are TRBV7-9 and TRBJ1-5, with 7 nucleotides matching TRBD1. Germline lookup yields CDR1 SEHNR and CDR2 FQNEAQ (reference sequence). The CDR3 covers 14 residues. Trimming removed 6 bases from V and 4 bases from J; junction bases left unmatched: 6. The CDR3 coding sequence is TGTGCCAGCAGTCTCGGGACAGCAAATCAGCCCCAGCATTTT. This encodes CASSLGTANQPQHF.

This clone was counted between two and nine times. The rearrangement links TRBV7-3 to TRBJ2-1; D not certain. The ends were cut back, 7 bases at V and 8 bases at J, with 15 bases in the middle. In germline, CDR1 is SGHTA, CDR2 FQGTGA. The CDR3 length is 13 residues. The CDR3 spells CASTPDSSHEQFF. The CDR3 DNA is TGTGCCAGCACCCCCGATAGCTCCCATGAGCAGTTCTTC.

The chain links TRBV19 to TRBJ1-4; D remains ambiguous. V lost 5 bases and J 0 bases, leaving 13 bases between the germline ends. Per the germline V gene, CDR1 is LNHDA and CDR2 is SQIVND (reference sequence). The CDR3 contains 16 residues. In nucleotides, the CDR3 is TGTGCCAGTAGTGGAGGACGATTTGCAACTAATGAAAAACTGTTTTTT. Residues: CASSGGRFATNEKLFF.

CDR3 in amino acids: CASRSPQGAATNEKLFF. CDR3 nucleotides: TGTGCCAGCAGATCCCCACAGGGGGCTGCAACTAATGAAAAACTGTTTTTT. This rearrangement joins TRBV28 to TRBJ1-4; 9 bases agree with TRBD1. Trimming removed 6 bases from V and 0 bases from J; junction bases left unmatched: 8. CDR3 size: 17 residues. Germline loops: CDR1 MDHEN, CDR2 SYDVKM.

In DNA, the CDR3 is TGTGCCTGGAGTCAAGGGGGAAAACTGTTTTTT. Amino acid sequence: CAWSQGGKLFF. The J gene is TRBJ1-4, the V gene TRBV30, with D maybe TRBD1 (6 bases). This CDR3 is 11 amino acids long. Germline-derived CDR1 and CDR2 are GTSNPN and SVGIG (reference sequence). V lost 2 bases and J 10 bases, leaving 8 bases between the germline ends.

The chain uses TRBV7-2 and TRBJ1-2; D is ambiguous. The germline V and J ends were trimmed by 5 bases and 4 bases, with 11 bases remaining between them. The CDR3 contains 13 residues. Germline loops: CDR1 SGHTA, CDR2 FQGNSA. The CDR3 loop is CASSPYGGYGYTF. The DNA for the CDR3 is TGTGCCAGCAGCCCCTATGGCGGCTATGGCTACACCTTC.

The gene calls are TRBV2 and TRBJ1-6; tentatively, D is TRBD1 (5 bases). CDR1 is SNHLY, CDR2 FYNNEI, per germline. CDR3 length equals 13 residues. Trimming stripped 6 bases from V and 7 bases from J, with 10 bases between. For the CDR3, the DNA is TGTGCCAGCAGAACCGCAGGGAATTCACCCCTCCACTTT. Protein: CASRTAGNSPLHF.

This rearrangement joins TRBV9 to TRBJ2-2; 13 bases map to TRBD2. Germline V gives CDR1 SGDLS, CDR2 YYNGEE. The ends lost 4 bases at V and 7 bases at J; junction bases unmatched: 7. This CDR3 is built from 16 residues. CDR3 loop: CASSYGLAGDHGELFF. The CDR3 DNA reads TGTGCCAGCAGCTACGGACTAGCGGGGGATCACGGGGAGCTGTTTTTT.

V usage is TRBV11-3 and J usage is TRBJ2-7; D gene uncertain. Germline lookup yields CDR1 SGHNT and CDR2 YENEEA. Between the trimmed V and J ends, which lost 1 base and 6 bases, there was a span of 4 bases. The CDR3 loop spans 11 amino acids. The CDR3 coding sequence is TGTGCCAGCAGCTTAGCGGGCGAGCAGTACTTC. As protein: CASSLAGEQYF.

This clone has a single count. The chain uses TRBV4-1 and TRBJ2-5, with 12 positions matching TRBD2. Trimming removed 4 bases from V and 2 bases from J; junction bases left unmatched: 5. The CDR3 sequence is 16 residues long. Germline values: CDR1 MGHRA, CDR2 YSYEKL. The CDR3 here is CASSRTSGALQETQYF. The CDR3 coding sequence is TGCGCCAGCAGCCGGACTAGCGGGGCACTTCAAGAGACCCAGTACTTC.

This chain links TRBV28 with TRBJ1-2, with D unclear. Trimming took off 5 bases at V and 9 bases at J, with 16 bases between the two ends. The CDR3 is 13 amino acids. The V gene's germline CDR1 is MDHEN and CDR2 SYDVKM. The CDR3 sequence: CASSQQSLLSYTF. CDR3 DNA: TGTGCCAGCAGTCAACAGTCCCTCTTGAGCTACACCTTC.

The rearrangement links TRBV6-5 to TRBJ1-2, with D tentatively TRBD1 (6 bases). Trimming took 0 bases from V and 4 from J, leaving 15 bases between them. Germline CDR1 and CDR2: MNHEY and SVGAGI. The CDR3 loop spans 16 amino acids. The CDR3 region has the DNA TGTGCCAGCAGTTACTCGTCTGGCAGGGGCGGCTATGGCTACACCTTC. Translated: CASSYSSGRGGYGYTF.

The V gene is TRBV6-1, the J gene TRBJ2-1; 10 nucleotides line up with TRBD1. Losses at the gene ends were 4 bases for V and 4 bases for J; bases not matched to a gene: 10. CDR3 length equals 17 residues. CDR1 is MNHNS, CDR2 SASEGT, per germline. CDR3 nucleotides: TGTGCCAGCAGTGGGCTTATCGGGACAGGGGTTTACAATGAGCAGTTCTTC. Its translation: CASSGLIGTGVYNEQFF.